Detailed here is one T cell receptor (beta chain). Trimming at V came to 4 bases and at J to 8 bases, leaving 16 bases not matched to a gene. CDR3 length equals 18 residues. Germline CDR1 and CDR2: SEHNR and FQNEAQ (reference sequence). Authors' processing steps: Reference gene primer amplification gave nucleated cell count estimates. TCRdb's copy holds only in-frame clones and misses some; the assay was immunoSEQ multiplex PCR. That table is the source of V, J and clone size, and D and trimming were worked out from the DNA. The table shows hundreds of thousands of clones, with 70% to 90% occurring only once. The source of the sample is a study of blood T cell repertoires in COVID-19. Study at large: Acute and convalescent COVID-19 samples came from the United States, Italy and Spain.

In terms of age and location, participants ranged from roughly 18 to 95 years and lived in 24 US areas. Before being deemed recovered, Cohort 3 donors had two negative PCRs, clearance, or symptom resolution. This TCR came from a woman aged 45-65 years who had recovered from COVID-19. Material for sequencing was PBMCs or T cells enriched from blood (not recorded which). The chain joins TRBV7-9 to TRBJ2-4; 11 bases agree with TRBD1. The CDR3 nucleotides read TGTGCCAGCAGCTCAGACCCAAGGGACAGGGGGGATAGAGACATTCAGTACTTC. It encodes CASSSDPRDRGDRDIQYF.